This passage covers 5 T cell receptor beta chains from one sample sequenced in a study of blood T cell repertoires in COVID-19 (dated by TCRdb to the early 2020s). Library prep was done by the immunoSEQ multiplex PCR assay. TCRdb took this table from immuneACCESS and kept in-frame rearrangements with V and J called. Such tables lack part of the clones; where checked against another copy, unresolved V genes explain under half of the gap, and the rest is unexplained. For this sample the table gives around 160,000 clones, of which about four fifths were detected only once. The leading ten clones occupy approximately 9.9% of the sample. The sequencing input was peripheral blood. The receptors stem from a man between 60 and 75 years old with active or convalescent COVID-19.

The chain joins TRBV7-9 to TRBJ2-7, with 9 bases that match TRBD1. The J segment lost 7 bases and the V segment lost 0 bases, leaving 7 bases of the junction unmatched. This CDR3 contains 15 residues. Germline CDR1 SEHNR, CDR2 FQNEAQ (reference sequence). The CDR3: CASSLASTGGDEQYF. The CDR3 DNA reads as TGTGCCAGCAGCTTAGCCTCGACAGGGGGAGATGAGCAGTACTTC. The full variable domain, completed using reference TRBV7-9 and TRBJ2-7, is DTGVSQNPRHKITKRGQNVTFRCDPISEHNRLYWYRQTLGQGPEFLTYFQNEAQLEKSRLLSDRFSAERPKGSFSTLEIQRTEQGDSAMYLCASSLASTGGDEQYFGPGTRLTVT.

The chain recombines TRBV6-5 with TRBJ1-2; D remains unclear. V gave up 4 bases and J gave up 3 bases, with 6 bases separating them. Germline V gives CDR1 MNHEY, CDR2 SVGAGI. The CDR3 spans 12 residues. The CDR3 loop reads CASSSLYYGYTF. The CDR3 DNA sequence: TGTGCCAGCAGTTCCCTCTACTATGGCTACACCTTC.

The rearrangement joins TRBV5-4 to TRBJ1-2, with D maybe TRBD1 (6 bases). The CDR3 sequence is 15 residues long. V gave up 3 bases and J gave up 4 bases, with 16 bases separating them. Germline CDR1 and CDR2: SGHNT and YYREEE (reference sequence). For the CDR3, the DNA is TGTGCCAGCAGCTCCGAACCGGGACAACTCTATGGCTACACCTTC. Translating it yields CASSSEPGQLYGYTF.

About this clone: One end of the junction varies from germline; a read error may be responsible. The rearrangement uses TRBV15 and TRBJ1-4, with D uncertain. The CDR3 contains 14 residues. Per the germline V gene, CDR1 is LNHNV and CDR2 is YYDKDF (reference sequence). CDR3 sequence reads: CATSRGGGKEKLFF. Written as DNA, the CDR3 is TGTGCCACCAGTAGAGGCGGCGGGAAGGAAAAACTGTTTTTT.

This chain joins TRBV19 and TRBJ1-4; 7 nucleotides align to TRBD1. Trimming removed 7 bases from V and 6 bases from J; junction bases left unmatched: 8. CDR1 and CDR2 (germline): LNHDA, SQIVND (reference sequence). This CDR3 has 14 amino acids. The chain's CDR3 is CASTETGFDEKLFF. DNA for the CDR3: TGTGCCAGTACCGAGACAGGGTTTGATGAAAAACTGTTTTTT. Full variable domain (rest looked up from reference TRBV19 and TRBJ1-4): DGGITQSPKYLFRKEGQNVTLSCEQNLNHDAMYWYRQDPGQGLRLIYYSQIVNDFQKGDIAEGYSVSREKKESFPLTVTSAQKNPTAFYLCASTETGFDEKLFFGSGTQLSVL.